What follows describes a single T cell receptor beta chain. This entry belongs to a study of shared clonotypes between healthy human individuals. On the study more broadly: The donors, a couple of women and a few men, were aged 18 to 49.

In the original workflow: ImmunoSEQ output held junction-only sequences without quality scores, so filtering differed. The data were produced by immunoSEQ multiplex PCR, yet TCRdb's version contains in-frame clones alone and is incomplete. Clone size and V and J calls were adopted from that table, with D and trimming inferred from the DNA. The sample gives some 680,000 clones, around 73% of which show up once; 1.5% to 2% is in the top ten. Healthy and HIV-negative, the adult donors had no recent acute infections or vaccinations. Per germline, CDR1 SNHLY and CDR2 FYNNEI. The ends lost 8 bases at V and 5 bases at J; junction bases unmatched: 9. The CDR3 is 14 residues long.

V is TRBV2 and J is TRBJ2-5, with 9 positions matching TRBD1. This TCR derives from a woman in her twenties or thirties in good health. Sequencing was carried out using memory CD4+ T cells sorted from blood. Subset noted: CD45RA-negative fraction. CDR3 sequence reads: CASGGQGVVETQYF. The CDR3 bases are TGTGCCAGCGGGGGACAGGGAGTGGTGGAGACCCAGTACTTC.